These T cell receptor beta chains were read from a single sample in a study of blood T cell repertoires in COVID-19. TCRdb's copy holds only in-frame clones and misses some; the assay was immunoSEQ multiplex PCR. The table lists tens of thousands of clones, 70% to 85% of them singletons, with about 20% in the top ten. Sequencing was performed on peripheral blood. These receptors were collected from a man aged 55 to 70 with acute or convalescent COVID-19. Both conserved end residues are part of each CDR3. A D gene is named only where the DNA matches it firmly.

d_gene	j_gene	v_gene	CDR3nt	CDR3aa
TRBD1	TRBJ2-7	TRBV19	TGTGCCAGTAGTCGGACAGGTAGCTCCTACGAGCAGTACTTC	CASSRTGSSYEQYF
TRBD2	TRBJ2-7	TRBV7-9	TGTGCCAGCAGCCGCCAAGGAGCGGGAGGGTACGAGCAGTACTTC	CASSRQGAGGYEQYF
NA	TRBJ1-2	TRBV7-3	TGTGCCAGCAGCTCTGGGACATCTGCCTATGGCTACACCTTC	CASSSGTSAYGYTF
TRBD2	TRBJ2-1	TRBV11-3	TGTGCCAGCAGCTCGACGGGGTCTAGCGGGAGAAATGAGCAGTTCTTC	CASSSTGSSGRNEQFF
NA	TRBJ2-1	TRBV4-1	TGCGCCAGCAGCCAAGAGGCAAGGGCTACTGGACAGTTTACCAATGACAATGAGCAGTTCTTC	CASSQEARATGQFTNDNEQFF
NA	TRBJ1-2	TRBV7-9	TGTGCCAGCAGCTTAACAGAGTCCTATGGCTACACCTTC	CASSLTESYGYTF
TRBD1	TRBJ2-5	TRBV12-3/TRBV12-4	TGTGCCAGCAGCCTCAACAGGGGCGGGACCCAGTACTTC	CASSLNRGGTQYF
NA	TRBJ2-1	TRBV29-1	TGCAGCGTTGAAGTTCAGGGTCAATATAACAATGAGCAGTTCTTC	CSVEVQGQYNNEQFF
NA	TRBJ1-5	TRBV7-2	TGTGCCAGCAGCTTAGCCGGGAGAAATAGCAATCAGCCCCAGCATTTT	CASSLAGRNSNQPQHF
NA	TRBJ2-5	TRBV28	TGTGCCAGCAGTCCCCTCAAGGTCCGGCCGGGGGAGACCCAGTACTTC	CASSPLKVRPGETQYF
TRBD2	TRBJ2-7	TRBV19	TGTGCCAGTAGTATACTAGCGGGAGGGGACGAGCAGTACTTC	CASSILAGGDEQYF
TRBD1	TRBJ2-1	TRBV7-8	TGTGCCAGCAGCTTAGAGTCGAGGGGACAGGGCTACAATGAGCAGTTCTTC	CASSLESRGQGYNEQFF
NA	TRBJ2-1	TRBV12-3/TRBV12-4	TGTGCCAGCAGTCGACAGGTCTACAATGAGCAGTTCTTC	CASSRQVYNEQFF